This T cell receptor (beta chain) is from a study of PD-1 blockade in classical Hodgkin lymphoma. Worth noting for this clone: Its antigen is unknown.

Study findings and constraints: Patients starting nivolumab under 1 year after ASCT were excluded. Complete responders entered with baseline diversity on par with newly diagnosed patients, the results showed. CD4+ but not CD8+ TCR diversity rose significantly by C4D1. Sources of repertoire differences remain undefined, possibly disease activity or prior therapy.

Specified time point: cycle 4 day 1 (C4D1), after 5 to 7 weeks of nivolumab. Each and every patient relapsed after autologous stem cell transplantation, and patients got differing brentuximab vedotin exposure. The authors enriched CD8+ T cells from thawed PBMCs via magnetic negative selection. Data came from immunoSEQ multiplex PCR; TCRdb stores just in-frame clones and leaves some out. The sample yields about 7,300 clones, about 76% seen once. V lost 6 bases and J lost 5, with 14 bases in between. Germline V gene sequence: CDR1 SEHNR, CDR2 FQNEAQ (reference sequence). This CDR3 is built from 13 residues.

The chain joins TRBV7-9 to TRBJ2-7; possibly TRBD1 or TRBD2 for D (5 bases each). This receptor was identified in a human donor with classical Hodgkin lymphoma. The sample in question was CD8+ T cells from blood, obtained before the fourth cycle of nivolumab. In nucleotides, the CDR3 is TGTGCCAGCAGTTACGGGGCAGGGAACGAGCAGTACTTC. Translating gives CASSYGAGNEQYF.